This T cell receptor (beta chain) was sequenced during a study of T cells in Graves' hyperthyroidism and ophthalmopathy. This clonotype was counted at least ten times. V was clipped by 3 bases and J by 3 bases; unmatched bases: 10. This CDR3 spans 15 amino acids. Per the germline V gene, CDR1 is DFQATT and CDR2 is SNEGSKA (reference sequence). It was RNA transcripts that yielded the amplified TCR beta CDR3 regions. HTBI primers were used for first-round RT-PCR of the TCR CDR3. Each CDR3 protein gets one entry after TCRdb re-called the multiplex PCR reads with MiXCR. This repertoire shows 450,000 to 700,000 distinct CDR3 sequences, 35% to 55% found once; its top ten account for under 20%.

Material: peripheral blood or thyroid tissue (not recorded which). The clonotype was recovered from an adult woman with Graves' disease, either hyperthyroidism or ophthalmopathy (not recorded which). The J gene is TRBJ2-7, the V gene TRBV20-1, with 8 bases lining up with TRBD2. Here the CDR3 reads CSASVGTSGIYEQYF. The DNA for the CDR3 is TGCAGTGCTAGTGTGGGCACTAGCGGTATCTACGAGCAGTACTTC.